What follows are 26 T cell receptor beta chains derived from one specimen sequenced in a study of CD8+ T cells in alopecia areata. RNA, once extracted, was reverse transcribed into cDNA for use as the sequencing template. Using immunoSEQ multiplex PCR, the repertoire was profiled, and TCRdb retains in-frame clones only, with some absent. This table has roughly 190,000 clones, approximately 56% appearing once. Documented treatment: oral pan-JAK inhibitor, 5-10 mg twice daily. Sequenced here: CD4+ T cells sorted from blood, sampled at week 4, from a patient treated with tofacitinib. These receptors all come from a human donor with alopecia areata.

This chain joins TRBV9 and TRBJ2-1, with TRBD2 identical over 13 bases. The CDR3 loop spans 18 amino acids. The trim removed 4 bases at V and 0 bases at J, leaving 7 bases unmatched. Germline assignment: CDR1 SGDLS and CDR2 YYNGEE. CDR3 protein: CASSHRTSGGSSYNEQFF. DNA for the CDR3: TGTGCCAGCAGCCATCGGACTAGCGGGGGAAGCTCCTACAATGAGCAGTTCTTC.

This clone has just a few counts. This chain uses TRBV30 with TRBJ2-3; unclear D gene. This CDR3 has 13 residues. Trimming removed 3 bases at V and 5 bases at J, with 12 bases between. Germline assignment: CDR1 GTSNPN and CDR2 SVGIG (reference sequence). DNA of the CDR3: TGTGCCTGGAGCCGACGGACCGTAGATACGCAGTATTTT. The encoded protein is CAWSRRTVDTQYF.

This clone showed up just a few times. The junction differs from germline at one of its ends, possibly a read error. The chain has TRBV29-1 and TRBJ2-7, with a weak D call TRBD2 (7 bases). This CDR3 is 11 amino acids long. CDR1 and CDR2 (germline): SQVTM, ANQGSEA. DNA of the CDR3: TGCAGCGTTCTGGGGGGGGGCCACCAAAAATTC. It specifies CSVLGGGHQKF.

The J gene is TRBJ1-1, the V gene TRBV20-1; 7 bases agree with TRBD1. With 4 bases clipped from V and 6 bases from J, the junction kept 2 bases outside the gene matches. This CDR3 is 11 amino acids long. In germline, CDR1 is DFQATT, CDR2 SNEGSKA (reference sequence). The CDR3 is CSAITGAEAFF. The DNA of the CDR3 is TGCAGTGCTATAACAGGGGCTGAAGCTTTCTTT.

The chain joins TRBV6-4 to TRBJ2-3, with 7 nucleotides matching TRBD1. Germline V gene data show CDR1 as MRHNA and CDR2 as SNTAGT. The CDR3 has 15 residues. Trimming at V came to 6 bases and at J to 2 bases, leaving 8 bases not matched to a gene. The CDR3: CASSLGQSYTDTQYF. The CDR3 region has the DNA TGTGCCAGCAGCTTGGGACAGTCTTACACAGATACGCAGTATTTT.

The chain employs TRBV30 and TRBJ1-1, with D possibly matching TRBD1 (5 bases). This CDR3 region has 12 residues. Trimming shortened V by 0 bases and J by 6 bases, and 8 bases separated the two germline ends. Germline V gives CDR1 GTSNPN, CDR2 SVGIG (reference sequence). The CDR3 DNA sequence: TGTGCCTGGAGTGTGCAGGGCTCTGAAGCTTTCTTT. Translation gives CAWSVQGSEAFF.

This rearrangement joins TRBV7-2 to TRBJ2-3; TRBD1 or TRBD2 may be the D gene (6 bases each). Trimming shortened V by 5 bases and J by 6 bases, and 18 bases separated the two germline ends. This CDR3 has 15 residues. In germline, CDR1 is SGHTA, CDR2 FQGNSA. This CDR3 is CASSLEGGLLDTQYF. CDR3 nucleotide sequence: TGTGCCAGCAGCCTAGAGGGGGGCCTGTTGGATACGCAGTATTTT.

This clone was observed a few times. This chain uses TRBV27 with TRBJ2-7; 7 nucleotides align to TRBD2. Germline trimming cut 5 bases from V and 4 bases from J; bases unmatched to any gene: 5. The germline V gene has CDR1 MNHEY and CDR2 SMNVEV (reference sequence). The CDR3 has 13 residues. CDR3 DNA sequence: TGTGCCAGCAGTCGGCCGGGAGGTTACGAGCAGTACTTC. Translated: CASSRPGGYEQYF.

The V call is TRBV7-2, the J call TRBJ2-5; D remains unclear. Between the trimmed V and J ends, which lost 6 bases and 4 bases, there was a span of 6 bases. CDR1 and CDR2 (germline): SGHTA, FQGNSA. The CDR3 sequence is 11 residues long. The CDR3 nucleotides read TGTGCCAGCAGGAAGGGAGAGACCCAGTACTTC. This codes for CASRKGETQYF.

In this sample, this clone turned up a few times. Here the CDR3 DNA reads TGTGCCAGCAGTGCCGGGGGGGTTACCTATGGCTACACCTTC. This translates into CASSAGGVTYGYTF. The chain recombines TRBV6-1 with TRBJ1-2, with D possibly being TRBD1 (5 bases). Trimming removed 4 bases at V and 4 bases at J, with 13 bases between. The CDR3 is 14 residues long. The germline CDR1 and CDR2 sequences are MNHNS and SASEGT.

This clone occurred a few times. The rearrangement joins TRBV6-5 to TRBJ2-5; D possibly uses TRBD1 or TRBD2 (5 bases each). Germline V gene sequence: CDR1 MNHEY, CDR2 SVGAGI. The V gene lost 4 bases and the J gene lost 5 bases, with 17 bases spanning the gap. CDR3 length: 15 residues. The CDR3 DNA reads as TGTGCCAGCAGTTTAGGGACCTCCCTCGGGGAGACCCAGTACTTC. Amino acids: CASSLGTSLGETQYF.

The chain couples TRBV30 to TRBJ1-3; TRBD1 might be the D (5 bases). The germline V gene has CDR1 GTSNPN and CDR2 SVGIG (reference sequence). The ends were cut back, 2 bases at V and 3 bases at J, with 11 bases in the middle. The CDR3 runs 14 residues. The CDR3 DNA reads TGTGCCTGGAGTCCGGGGCAGCTTGGAAACACCATATATTTT. It specifies CAWSPGQLGNTIYF.

This clone has only a few counts. CDR3 sequence reads: CASSLGQSGMGSQHF. CDR3 coding DNA: TGTGCCAGCAGCTTAGGGCAGAGCGGGATGGGGTCCCAGCATTTT. The V and J genes are TRBV7-2 and TRBJ1-5; no reliable D call. Trimming shortened V by 1 base and J by 11 bases, and 18 bases separated the two germline ends. Looked up from germline, CDR1 is SGHTA and CDR2 is FQGNSA. This CDR3 comprises 15 residues.

This clone showed up just a few times. The CDR3 region is CASSFQAEQETQYF. CDR3 DNA sequence: TGCGCCAGCAGCTTTCAAGCGGAGCAAGAGACCCAGTACTTC. V is TRBV5-1 and J is TRBJ2-5; D perhaps matches TRBD2 (5 bases). Germline CDR1 SGHRS, CDR2 YFSETQ. The CDR3 spans 14 residues. V gave up 2 bases and J gave up 2 bases, with 10 bases separating them.

The chain employs TRBV4-1 and TRBJ2-3; D remains unclear. Germline CDR1 MGHRA, CDR2 YSYEKL. The V gene lost 2 bases and the J gene lost 6 bases, with 6 bases spanning the gap. The CDR3 spans 12 residues. The DNA of the CDR3 is TGCGCCAGCAGCCAAACTATGGATACGCAGTATTTT. This gives the protein CASSQTMDTQYF.

This clone came up a few times. Additional DNA sequences in this sample encode the identical CDR3. This chain links TRBV11-2 with TRBJ2-3; D is unresolved. Germline values: CDR1 SGHAT, CDR2 FQNNGV. The V end lost 3 bases, the J end lost 6 bases, and 4 bases lay between the germline ends. The CDR3 sequence is 11 residues long. The CDR3: CASSFRDTQYF. The DNA for the CDR3 is TGTGCCAGCAGCTTCCGGGATACGCAGTATTTT.

This chain uses TRBV19 with TRBJ1-5; D unclear. This CDR3 region has 14 residues. Germline V gene data show CDR1 as LNHDA and CDR2 as SQIVND (reference sequence). V lost 2 bases and J lost 3, with 8 bases in between. The CDR3 loop reads CASSIYGPNQPQHF. CDR3 bases: TGTGCCAGTAGTATATATGGTCCCAATCAGCCCCAGCATTTT.

In DNA, the CDR3 is TGTGCCAGCAGCTTAGCGGGGGTACGACTGAGCCAAGAGACCCAGTACTTC. Translated: CASSLAGVRLSQETQYF. The rearrangement links TRBV7-9 to TRBJ2-5; D possibly uses TRBD1 or TRBD2 (5 bases each). V dropped 0 bases and J dropped 1 base, with 15 bases sitting between them. CDR1 and CDR2 from the germline V gene are SEHNR and FQNEAQ (reference sequence). The CDR3 has 17 amino acids. Variable domain in full (rest from reference TRBV7-9 and TRBJ2-5): DTGVSQNPRHKITKRGQNVTFRCDPISEHNRLYWYRQTLGQGPEFLTYFQNEAQLEKSRLLSDRFSAERPKGSFSTLEIQRTEQGDSAMYLCASSLAGVRLSQETQYFGPGTRLLVL.

The chain recombines TRBV6-6 with TRBJ2-1; perhaps TRBD2 as D (5 bases). The ends were cut back, 10 bases at V and 2 bases at J, with 18 bases in the middle. CDR1 is MNHNY and CDR2 is SVGAGI in the germline V gene (reference sequence). The CDR3 has 15 residues. Written as DNA, the CDR3 is TGTGCCATCAGGATGGAGGCGGGTCCCTACAATGAGCAGTTCTTC. Amino acid sequence: CAIRMEAGPYNEQFF.

In DNA form, the CDR3 reads TGCGCCAGCAGCTTGGAGGACCCGGCAGGGCAGTACTTC. Protein sequence: CASSLEDPAGQYF. The J gene is TRBJ2-7, the V gene TRBV5-1; D call uncertain. V dropped 0 bases and J dropped 9 bases, with 13 bases sitting between them. In germline, CDR1 is SGHRS, CDR2 YFSETQ. The CDR3 runs to 13 residues. The variable domain in full, with the rest retrieved from reference TRBV5-1 and TRBJ2-7, is KAGVTQTPRYLIKTRGQQVTLSCSPISGHRSVSWYQQTPGQGLQFLFEYFSETQRNKGNFPGRFSGRQFSNSRSEMNVSTLELGDSALYLCASSLEDPAGQYFGPGTRLTVT.

Only a few counts were recorded for this clone. The chain couples TRBV25-1 to TRBJ2-5, with D hard to call. Germline assignment: CDR1 MGHDK and CDR2 SYGVNS. Trimming stripped 6 bases from V and 0 bases from J, with 8 bases between. The CDR3 runs 13 residues. In DNA, the CDR3 is TGTGCCAGCAGGCAGGTCGACCAAGAGACCCAGTACTTC. It is translated as CASRQVDQETQYF.

The chain links TRBV30 to TRBJ2-1; no clear D gene. Trimming pared 3 bases from V and 9 bases from J, leaving 18 bases between. Germline V CDR1 and CDR2: GTSNPN, SVGIG (reference sequence). The CDR3 sequence is 14 residues long. CDR3 DNA: TGTGCCTGGAGGGATCGAAGGATTGTGCGTGAGCAGTTCTTC. This gives the protein CAWRDRRIVREQFF.

The V call is TRBV29-1, the J call TRBJ2-5; D gene unclear. The germline V gene encodes CDR1 SQVTM and CDR2 ANQGSEA. The CDR3 has 11 amino acids. The V end was cut by 1 base, the J end by 5 bases, with 5 bases between. Here the CDR3 reads CSVEVSETQYF. In DNA form, the CDR3 reads TGCAGCGTTGAAGTTTCTGAGACCCAGTACTTC.

The chain couples TRBV2 to TRBJ1-1; 7 bases map to TRBD1. The germline gives CDR1 SNHLY, CDR2 FYNNEI. The trim removed 5 bases at V and 6 bases at J, leaving 6 bases unmatched. There are 13 residues in the CDR3. The CDR3 DNA reads TGTGCCAGCAGTCGAGACAGGGTCCCTGAAGCTTTCTTT. It specifies CASSRDRVPEAFF.

The chain is built from TRBV29-1 and TRBJ2-2, with 10 positions matching TRBD2. This CDR3 comprises 16 residues. Trimming at V came to 2 bases and at J to 2 bases, leaving 5 bases not matched to a gene. Looked up from germline, CDR1 is SQVTM and CDR2 is ANQGSEA. In nucleotides, the CDR3 is TGCAGCGTTGAAAGTCTAGCGGGGGCAAACACCGGGGAGCTGTTTTTT. Its translation: CSVESLAGANTGELFF.

This clone came up a few times. The chain carries TRBV19 and TRBJ1-1, with D hard to call. Germline loops: CDR1 LNHDA, CDR2 SQIVND (reference sequence). The germline V and J ends were trimmed by 5 bases and 2 bases, with 12 bases remaining between them. The CDR3 contains 14 residues. The CDR3 DNA is TGTGCCAGTAGTCCAAGGTCCTACAACACTGAAGCTTTCTTT. Translation: CASSPRSYNTEAFF.